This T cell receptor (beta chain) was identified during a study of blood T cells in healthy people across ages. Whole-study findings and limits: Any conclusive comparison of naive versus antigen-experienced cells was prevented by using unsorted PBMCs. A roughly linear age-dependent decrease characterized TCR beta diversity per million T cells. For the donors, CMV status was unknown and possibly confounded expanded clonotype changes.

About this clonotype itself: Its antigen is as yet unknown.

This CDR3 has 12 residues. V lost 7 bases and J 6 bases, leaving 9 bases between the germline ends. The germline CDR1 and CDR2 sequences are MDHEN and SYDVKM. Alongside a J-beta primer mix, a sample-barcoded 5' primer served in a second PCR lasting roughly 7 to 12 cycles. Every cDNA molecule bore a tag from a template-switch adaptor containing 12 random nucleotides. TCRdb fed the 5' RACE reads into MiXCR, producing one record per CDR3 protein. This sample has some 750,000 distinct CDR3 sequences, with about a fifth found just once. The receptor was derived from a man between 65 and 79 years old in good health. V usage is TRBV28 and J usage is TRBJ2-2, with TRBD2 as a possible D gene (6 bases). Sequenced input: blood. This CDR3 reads CASTEGSGELFF. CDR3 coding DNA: TGTGCCAGCACGGAGGGCTCCGGGGAGCTGTTTTTT.